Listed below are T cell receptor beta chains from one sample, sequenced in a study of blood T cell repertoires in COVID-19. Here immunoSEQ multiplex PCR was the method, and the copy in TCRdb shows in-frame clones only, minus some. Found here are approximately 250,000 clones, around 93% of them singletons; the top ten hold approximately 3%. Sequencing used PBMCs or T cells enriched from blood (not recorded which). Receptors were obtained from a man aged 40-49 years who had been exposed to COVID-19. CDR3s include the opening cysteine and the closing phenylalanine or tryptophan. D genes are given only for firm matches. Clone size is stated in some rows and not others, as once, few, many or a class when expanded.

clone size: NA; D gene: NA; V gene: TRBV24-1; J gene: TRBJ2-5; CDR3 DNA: TGTGCCACCAGTGACAGGGATGTCGGCGAGACCCAGTACTTC; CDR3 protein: CATSDRDVGETQYF
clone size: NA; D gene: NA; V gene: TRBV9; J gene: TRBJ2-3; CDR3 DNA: TGTGCCAGCAGCGTATGGACAGCGCCAGATACGCAGTATTTT; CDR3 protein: CASSVWTAPDTQYF
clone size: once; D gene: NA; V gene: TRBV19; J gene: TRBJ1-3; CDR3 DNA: TGTGCCAGTACCCCGGGGGGAAACACCATATATTTT; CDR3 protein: CASTPGGNTIYF
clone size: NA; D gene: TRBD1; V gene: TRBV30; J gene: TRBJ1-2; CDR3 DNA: TGTGCCTGGAGCCCGGGACAGGGGGACTATGGCTACACCTTC; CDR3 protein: CAWSPGQGDYGYTF
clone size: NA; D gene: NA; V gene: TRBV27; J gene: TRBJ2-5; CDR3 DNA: TGTGCCAGCAGTCATCACCAGGGGGGAACTGAGACCCAGTACTTC; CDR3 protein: CASSHHQGGTETQYF
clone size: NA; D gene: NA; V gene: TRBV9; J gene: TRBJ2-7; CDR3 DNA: TGTGCCAGCAGCGTAGGAGACAGTTCCTACGAGCAGTACTTC; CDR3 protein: CASSVGDSSYEQYF
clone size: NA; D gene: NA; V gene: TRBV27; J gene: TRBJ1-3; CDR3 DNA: TGTGCCAGCAGTTTATCTAGGGGAGGATTTGGAAACACCATATATTTT; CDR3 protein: CASSLSRGGFGNTIYF
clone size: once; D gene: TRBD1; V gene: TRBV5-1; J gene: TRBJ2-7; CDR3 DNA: TGCGCCAGCAGCTCCAACCCACCCGGACAGGGGTACCACGAGCAGTACTTC; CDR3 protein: CASSSNPPGQGYHEQYF
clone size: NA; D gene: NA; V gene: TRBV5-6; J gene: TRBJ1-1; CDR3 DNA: TGTGCCAGCAGCTCAAGACAGTACACTGAAGCTTTCTTT; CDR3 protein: CASSSRQYTEAFF
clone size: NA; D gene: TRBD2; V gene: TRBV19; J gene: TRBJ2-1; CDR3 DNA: TGTGCCAGTAGTGAGGGACTAGCGGATTACAATGAGCAGTTCTTC; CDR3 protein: CASSEGLADYNEQFF
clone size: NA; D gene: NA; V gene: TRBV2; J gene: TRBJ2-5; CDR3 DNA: TGTGCCAGCAGTGATGACAGGGAGACCCAGTACTTC; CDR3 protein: CASSDDRETQYF
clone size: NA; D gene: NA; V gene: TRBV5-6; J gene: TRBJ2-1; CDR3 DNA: TGTGCCAGCGATTCGGGGGAATCCTACAATGAGCAGTTCTTC; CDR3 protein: CASDSGESYNEQFF
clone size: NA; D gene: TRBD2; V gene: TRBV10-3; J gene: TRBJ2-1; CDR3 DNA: TGTGCCATCAGTGAGGGGACTAGCGGGAGTAACGAGCAGTTCTTC; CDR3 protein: CAISEGTSGSNEQFF
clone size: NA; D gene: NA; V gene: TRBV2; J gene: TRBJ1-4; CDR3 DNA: TGTGCCAGCAGTGGAGACAGCACTAATGAAAAACTGTTTTTT; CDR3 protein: CASSGDSTNEKLFF
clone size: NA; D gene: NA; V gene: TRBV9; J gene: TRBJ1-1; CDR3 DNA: TGTGCCAGCAGCGTAGGGCAGTTCATGAACACTGAAGCTTTCTTT; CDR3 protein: CASSVGQFMNTEAFF
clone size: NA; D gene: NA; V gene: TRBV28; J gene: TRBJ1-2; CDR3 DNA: TGTGCCAGCAGTGGAGATAGCTATGGCTACACCTTC; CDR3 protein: CASSGDSYGYTF
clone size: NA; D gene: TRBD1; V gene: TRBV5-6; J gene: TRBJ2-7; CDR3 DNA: TGTGCCAGCAGCTACCCTGGACAGGGTCTCCCCTACGAGCAGTACTTC; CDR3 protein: CASSYPGQGLPYEQYF
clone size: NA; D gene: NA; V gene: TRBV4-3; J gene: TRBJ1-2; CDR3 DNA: TGCGCCAGCAGCCAAGGGCTTGGAGAGTATGGCTACACCTTC; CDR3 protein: CASSQGLGEYGYTF
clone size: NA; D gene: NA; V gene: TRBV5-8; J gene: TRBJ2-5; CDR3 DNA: TGTGCCAGCAGCTTGGTCGGAGAGACCCAGTACTTC; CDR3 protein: CASSLVGETQYF
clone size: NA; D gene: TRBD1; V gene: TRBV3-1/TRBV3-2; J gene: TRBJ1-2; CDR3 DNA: TGTGCCAGCAGCCAAGATCCTGCGGGACAGGGGGATGGCTACACCTTC; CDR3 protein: CASSQDPAGQGDGYTF
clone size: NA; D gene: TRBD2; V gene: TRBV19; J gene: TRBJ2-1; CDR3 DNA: TGTGCCAGTAGTTCGACTAGCCCGAGGAAGTTCTTC; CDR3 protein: CASSSTSPRKFF
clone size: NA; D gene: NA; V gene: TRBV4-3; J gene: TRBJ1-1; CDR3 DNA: TGCGCCAGCAGCCCAGAAATGACAGGGAACACTGAAGCTTTCTTT; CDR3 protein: CASSPEMTGNTEAFF
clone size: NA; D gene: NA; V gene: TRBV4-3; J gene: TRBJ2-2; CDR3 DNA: TGCGCCAGCAGCCGTGCTAGCGTTCGGACCGGGGAGCTGTTTTTT; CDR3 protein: CASSRASVRTGELFF
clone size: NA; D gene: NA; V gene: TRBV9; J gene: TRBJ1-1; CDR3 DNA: TGTGCCAGCAGCGATCACGGACAAAACACTGAAGCTTTCTTT; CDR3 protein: CASSDHGQNTEAFF
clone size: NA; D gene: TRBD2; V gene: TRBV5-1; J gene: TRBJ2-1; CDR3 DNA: TGCGCCAGCAGCCGCTTGGCTAGCGGGAAGAATGAGCAGTTCTTC; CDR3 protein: CASSRLASGKNEQFF
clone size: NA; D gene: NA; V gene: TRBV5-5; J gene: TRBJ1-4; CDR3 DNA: TGTGCCAGCAGCCAGACAGCAGCTAATGAAAAACTGTTTTTT; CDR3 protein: CASSQTAANEKLFF
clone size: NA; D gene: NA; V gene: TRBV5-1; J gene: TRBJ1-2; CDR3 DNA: TGCGCCAGCAGCTTGGACAGCAACCTTAACTATGGCTACACCTTC; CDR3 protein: CASSLDSNLNYGYTF
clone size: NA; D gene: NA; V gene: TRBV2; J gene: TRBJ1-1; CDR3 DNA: TGTGCCAGCAGGTCGAGTATGAACACTGAAGCTTTCTTT; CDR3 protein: CASRSSMNTEAFF
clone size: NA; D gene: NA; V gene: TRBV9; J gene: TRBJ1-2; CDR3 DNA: TGTGCCAGTAGTGGAGGTCCTGGGACATACGGCTACACCTTC; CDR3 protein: CASSGGPGTYGYTF
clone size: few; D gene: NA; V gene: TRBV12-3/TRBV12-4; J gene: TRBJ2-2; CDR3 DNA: TGTGCCAGCAGTTTGGTACGGACCGGGGAGCTGTTTTTT; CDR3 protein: CASSLVRTGELFF
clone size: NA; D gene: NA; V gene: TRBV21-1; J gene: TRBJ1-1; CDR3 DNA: TGTGCCAGCAGCAAAGGTCGACAGGGAAGGAACACTGAAGCTTTCTTT; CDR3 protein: CASSKGRQGRNTEAFF
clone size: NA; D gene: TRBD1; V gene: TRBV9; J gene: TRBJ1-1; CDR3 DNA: TGTGCCAGCAGCGTTGGACAGGGGGCGGCTGAAGCTTTCTTT; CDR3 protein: CASSVGQGAAEAFF
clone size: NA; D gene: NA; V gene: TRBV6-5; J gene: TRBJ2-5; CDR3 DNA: TGTGCCAGCAGTTATAACGGCGGGGTCCAACTAGCCCAGTACTTC; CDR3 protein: CASSYNGGVQLAQYF
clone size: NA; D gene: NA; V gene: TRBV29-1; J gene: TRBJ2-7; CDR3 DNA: TGCAGCGTTCAACAGACAGCCTACGAGCAGTACTTC; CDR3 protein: CSVQQTAYEQYF